This T cell receptor beta chain stems from a study of early T cells in non-severe SARS-CoV-2 infection. Per the germline V gene, CDR1 is DFQATT and CDR2 is SNEGSKA (reference sequence). CDR3 length: 14 amino acids. The germline V and J ends were trimmed by 6 bases and 0 bases, with 9 bases remaining between them. In TCRdb, the 5' RACE reads were re-called with MiXCR into one record per CDR3 protein. Of roughly 40,000 distinct CDR3 sequences detected, about 6.5% appear once; the ten largest clones hold 7.5% to 8.5%. The chain links TRBV20-1 to TRBJ1-6; no firm D call. The clonotype was recovered from an adult who was a healthcare worker with PCR-confirmed SARS-CoV-2 infection or an uninfected control (not recorded which). This specimen consisted of whole blood, obtained at baseline. CDR3 residues: CSAGGSSYNSPLHF. CDR3 nucleotides: TGCAGTGCCGGAGGGAGCTCCTATAATTCACCCCTCCACTTT.